This T cell receptor beta chain was sequenced during a study of T cells after yellow fever vaccination. One entry per CDR3 protein results from TCRdb running MiXCR on the 5' RACE reads. Among approximately 610,000 distinct CDR3 sequences listed, approximately 16% were seen once. Trimming removed 4 bases at V and 4 bases at J, with 13 bases between. The CDR3 loop spans 14 amino acids. CDR1 and CDR2 from the germline V gene are LGHDT and YNNKEL (reference sequence). V and J are TRBV3-1 and TRBJ1-2; D might be TRBD1 (5 bases). The sample in question was PBMCs, obtained 5 days after the first yellow fever vaccination. The clonotype originates from a young man who received the YFV17D yellow fever vaccine. This CDR3 is CASSLFGGGYGYTF. The CDR3 region has the DNA TGTGCCAGCAGCCTGTTTGGTGGGGGCTATGGCTACACCTTC.